This T cell receptor beta chain emerged from a study of cytomegalovirus exposure and HLA in healthy donors. This clone has just a few counts. PCR involved 60 Vbeta and 13 Jbeta primers. This table comes from immunoSEQ multiplex PCR, and its TCRdb copy is limited to in-frame clones, with some not included. The repertoire consists of roughly 80,000 clones, with over 60% occurring once and the leading ten covering roughly 4.4%. CDR1 is MNHNS, CDR2 SASEGT, per germline. V trimming: 1 base; J trimming: 6 bases; junction bases outside the gene matches: 7. This CDR3 region has 15 residues. This sequence was found in a male donor in good health and CMV-seropositive. Sequenced input: PBMCs. This chain connects TRBV6-1 to TRBJ2-7; 9 nucleotides line up with TRBD1. The CDR3 region is CASSEGGQGTSEQYF. DNA for the CDR3: TGTGCCAGCAGTGAAGGAGGACAGGGGACCTCCGAGCAGTACTTC.